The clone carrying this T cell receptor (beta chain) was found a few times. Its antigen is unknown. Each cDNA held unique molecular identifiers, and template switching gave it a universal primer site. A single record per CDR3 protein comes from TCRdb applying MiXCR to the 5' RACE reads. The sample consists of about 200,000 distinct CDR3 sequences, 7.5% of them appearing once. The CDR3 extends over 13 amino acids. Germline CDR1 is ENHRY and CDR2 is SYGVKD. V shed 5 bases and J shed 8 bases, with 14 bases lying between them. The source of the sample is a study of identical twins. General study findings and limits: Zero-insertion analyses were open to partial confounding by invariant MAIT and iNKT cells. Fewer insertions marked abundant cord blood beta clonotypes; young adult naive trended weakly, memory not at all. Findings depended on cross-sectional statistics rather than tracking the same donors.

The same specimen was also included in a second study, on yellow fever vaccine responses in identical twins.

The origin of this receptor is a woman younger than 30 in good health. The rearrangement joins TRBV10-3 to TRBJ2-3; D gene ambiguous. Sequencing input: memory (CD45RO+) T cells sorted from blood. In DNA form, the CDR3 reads TGTGCCATCAGTAATCCCCCTGTGAGTACGCAGTATTTT. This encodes CAISNPPVSTQYF.